The present entry profiles one T cell receptor (beta chain) with its context. Its antigen is still unknown. The sample originates from a study of shared clonotypes between healthy human individuals. The germline V gene has CDR1 SGHNT and CDR2 YYREEE (reference sequence). The CDR3 is 13 amino acids. Sorted-subset replicate PCRs used 150 to 200 ng of genomic DNA. This amount corresponded to 33,000 or so T cell genomes. Profiled with immunoSEQ multiplex PCR; TCRdb holds only in-frame clones, not every one. The repertoire includes 500,000 to 550,000 clones, 95% to 96% of them detected once, and approximately 0.067% sits in the top ten. Overall study results and limits: The diversity represented, both genetic and in exposure history, was limited by few donors. Naive CD4 clonotype sharing across several donors was roughly 5%.

The specimen was naive CD4+ T cells sorted from blood. The subset was: CD45RA+ positively selected. The chain joins TRBV5-4 to TRBJ2-5; D is unclear. Near its end, the DNA agrees better with TRBJ2-7, so the J call may be wrong. The receptor's source is a woman aged 25-40 years in good health. The CDR3 DNA is TGTGCCAGCAGCTTTTTGGCGGACTACGAGCAGTACTTC. Its translation: CASSFLADYEQYF.